Listed below are T cell receptor beta chains from one sample, sequenced in a study of response to subunit inactivated influenza vaccine. TCRdb recomputed calls from the RT-PCR reads with MiXCR, one row per CDR3 protein. The sample consists of 500,000 to 700,000 distinct CDR3 sequences, roughly 25% of them appearing once. The same data also went into a second study, on T cells expressing NK-cell markers.

The sample in question was CD4+ T cells sorted from PBMCs, obtained less than 13 days after vaccination. These receptors originate from a man aged 50 to 60 who received an inactivated influenza vaccine. The CDR3 runs from the conserved cysteine through the conserved F or W. The D gene is left open where the match is weak. Clone size is not always given. Where it is, it says once, few, many or a class for expanded clones.

TRBV3-1	-	-	TRBJ2-4	TGTGCCAGCAGCCAAGCCAACATTCAGTACTTC	CASSQANIQYF
TRBV20-1	TRBD2	few	TRBJ2-4	TGCAGTGCCTCGGGAGGGCCCAAAAACATTCAGTACTTC	CSASGGPKNIQYF
TRBV14	TRBD2	-	TRBJ2-7	TGTGCCAGCAACCGAGCGGGGGTCAACGAGCAGTACTTC	CASNRAGVNEQYF
TRBV29-1	-	-	TRBJ1-1	TGCAGCGTCAGTCAGGGGCCCACTGAAGCTTTCTTT	CSVSQGPTEAFF
TRBV28	TRBD1	few	TRBJ2-5	TGTGCCAGCAGTTTATTGTTCCTTTTGGGACAGGGGAAACAAGAGACCCAGTACTTC	CASSLLFLLGQGKQETQYF
TRBV14	TRBD1	-	TRBJ1-6	TGTGCCAGCAGCCCCGGGACAGGCATTAATTCACCCCTCCACTTT	CASSPGTGINSPLHF
TRBV7-2	-	few	TRBJ2-3	TGTGCCAGCAGCGTTCCCTCAGGGCGGACGCAGTATTTT	CASSVPSGRTQYF
TRBV19	TRBD1	-	TRBJ1-1	TGTGCCAGTAGACCGACAGGGCTGAACACTGAAGCTTTCTTT	CASRPTGLNTEAFF
TRBV28	TRBD1	few	TRBJ1-1	TGTGCCAGCAGCCGCCACACAGGGGCGGGGAACACTGAAGCTTTCTTT	CASSRHTGAGNTEAFF
TRBV20-1	-	-	TRBJ2-1	TGCAGTGCTAGAGCGAGGGTAGGTTCGTTCTTC	CSARARVGSFF
TRBV10-3	-	-	TRBJ2-1	TGTGCCACGCGAAGGGGACCGTCAATTAGATCCTACAATGAGCAGTTCTTC	CATRRGPSIRSYNEQFF
TRBV28	-	few	TRBJ2-7	TGTGCCAGCAGTTTATCCCAGGGACATCCAGGCGAGCAGTACTTC	CASSLSQGHPGEQYF
TRBV7-2	-	-	TRBJ2-2	TGTGCCAGCAGGGAGGGGGCTTGGACCGGGGAGCTGTTTTTT	CASREGAWTGELFF
TRBV5-6	-	few	TRBJ2-4	TGTGCCAGCAACCTTCGAGGGAGGGCCAAAAACATTCAGTACTTC	CASNLRGRAKNIQYF
TRBV5-5	TRBD2	-	TRBJ2-7	TGTGCCAGCAGCGGGACTAGCGGACGGTACGAGCAGTACTTC	CASSGTSGRYEQYF
TRBV20-1	TRBD2	few	TRBJ2-3	TGCAGTGCTGGCCGACGGACCAGCGGGATGGCAGATACGCAGTATTTT	CSAGRRTSGMADTQYF
TRBV5-1	-	-	TRBJ2-1	TGCGCCAGCAGCTTGTTAGGCCTACATTACAATGAGCAGTTCTTC	CASSLLGLHYNEQFF
TRBV28	TRBD2	-	TRBJ2-1	TGTGCCAGCCACATGGGGACTAGCGAGAAGCAGTTCTTC	CASHMGTSEKQFF
TRBV5-1	-	few	TRBJ2-2	TGCGCCAGCAGCTCGACAACGGTGAACACCGGGGAGCTGTTTTTT	CASSSTTVNTGELFF
TRBV29-1	-	-	TRBJ2-1	TGCAGCGCTCTGAGGGGGTATCCCTACAATGAGCAGTTCTTC	CSALRGYPYNEQFF
TRBV11-3	-	-	TRBJ1-1	TGTGCCAGCAGCTTTTTCGCGGGCACTGAAGCTTTCTTT	CASSFFAGTEAFF
TRBV9	-	-	TRBJ1-1	TGTGCCAGCAGCGCCCTGGGGCGCCTTGAAGCTTTCTTT	CASSALGRLEAFF
TRBV29-1	-	few	TRBJ2-3	TGCAGCGTTTCTCCTAGCACAGATACGCAGTATTTT	CSVSPSTDTQYF
TRBV10-3	-	-	TRBJ1-1	TGTGCCATCAGGCAGACGGAAATGAACACTGAAGCTTTCTTT	CAIRQTEMNTEAFF
TRBV12-3/TRBV12-4	-	many	TRBJ2-7	TGTGCCAGCAGTTTTTCGGGGCGCAGCAACGAGCAGTACTTC	CASSFSGRSNEQYF
TRBV4-1	TRBD1	-	TRBJ1-3	TGCGCCAGCAGCCAAGGGCATCAGGGGGGCTCTGGAAACACCATATATTTT	CASSQGHQGGSGNTIYF
TRBV6-2/TRBV6-3	-	-	TRBJ2-7	TGTGCCAGCAGTTATGATTGGTTGGCAGATCCTTTCTCCTACGAGCAGTACTTC	CASSYDWLADPFSYEQYF